This entry is about one T cell receptor (beta chain). Its cognate antigen is unknown. Donors had no recently reported acute infections or vaccinations and were HIV-negative. For each subset, genomic DNA was distributed in equal portions over several immunoSEQ plates. Sequencing was performed with immunoSEQ multiplex PCR; in TCRdb, only in-frame clones are kept and a portion is missing. This table holds some 1,100,000 clones, around 78% found once. The data originate from a study of shared clonotypes between healthy human individuals. Broader study findings: Clonotypes shared by all four sorted-subset donors had higher generation probabilities than non-shared clonotypes.

The germline V and J ends were trimmed by 5 bases and 1 base, with 12 bases remaining between them. The germline gives CDR1 SNHLY, CDR2 FYNNEI. The CDR3 spans 15 residues. This clonotype originated in a man aged 18 to 29 in good health. Some clones in this sample may be carry-over from other donors' samples. Sample: memory CD4+ T cells from PBMCs. The subset here: CD45RA-negative fraction. The chain combines TRBV2 with TRBJ2-4; D tentatively fits TRBD1 or TRBD2 (6 bases each). The CDR3 DNA reads TGTGCCAGCAGTACACCGGGGGCCGCCAAAAACATTCAGTACTTC. Encoded protein: CASSTPGAAKNIQYF.